Listed below are T cell receptor beta chains from one sample, sequenced in a study of spatial heterogeneity in lung cancer. MiXCR, applied by TCRdb to the 5' RACE reads, yields one record per CDR3 protein. The sample consists of 40,000 to 50,000 distinct CDR3 sequences, approximately 14% of them appearing once. The sample consisted of PBMCs, taken at surgery. The source of these receptors is a male donor with early-stage non-small cell lung cancer. CDR3s include the opening cysteine and the closing phenylalanine or tryptophan. The order of the fields is J gene, D gene, clone size, V gene, CDR3 protein, CDR3 DNA. A D gene is named only where the DNA matches it firmly. Size is omitted from some rows. Given values are once, few, many or a class for expanded clones.

J gene: TRBJ2-5; D gene: NA; clone size: NA; V gene: TRBV24-1; CDR3 protein: CATSDYQETQYF; CDR3 DNA: TGTGCCACCAGTGATTACCAAGAGACCCAGTACTTC
J gene: TRBJ2-7; D gene: NA; clone size: few; V gene: TRBV4-2; CDR3 protein: CASSQDMDWEQYF; CDR3 DNA: TGTGCCAGCAGCCAAGATATGGATTGGGAGCAGTACTTC
J gene: TRBJ2-7; D gene: NA; clone size: few; V gene: TRBV20-1; CDR3 protein: CSASGAAYEQYF; CDR3 DNA: TGCAGTGCTTCGGGGGCCGCCTACGAGCAGTACTTC
J gene: TRBJ2-7; D gene: NA; clone size: few; V gene: TRBV4-3; CDR3 protein: CASSQGDGVGEQYF; CDR3 DNA: TGCGCCAGCAGCCAGGGGGATGGGGTCGGCGAGCAGTACTTC
J gene: TRBJ2-7; D gene: NA; clone size: many; V gene: TRBV27; CDR3 protein: CASSLFPSSYEQYF; CDR3 DNA: TGTGCCAGCAGTTTATTCCCCAGCTCCTACGAGCAGTACTTC
J gene: TRBJ2-7; D gene: TRBD1; clone size: NA; V gene: TRBV5-1; CDR3 protein: CASKEGQGNDEQYF; CDR3 DNA: TGCGCCAGCAAGGAGGGACAGGGTAATGACGAGCAGTACTTC
J gene: TRBJ2-5; D gene: TRBD2; clone size: few; V gene: TRBV3-1; CDR3 protein: CASSLGLPPRLAAQETQYF; CDR3 DNA: TGTGCCAGCAGCCTTGGACTCCCCCCGAGACTAGCGGCTCAAGAGACCCAGTACTTC
J gene: TRBJ1-4; D gene: NA; clone size: NA; V gene: TRBV12-3/TRBV12-4; CDR3 protein: CASSLALTGRSNEKLFF; CDR3 DNA: TGTGCCAGCAGTTTAGCCCTAACGGGGCGATCTAATGAAAAACTGTTTTTT
J gene: TRBJ1-5; D gene: NA; clone size: NA; V gene: TRBV25-1; CDR3 protein: CASSGVGNQPQHF; CDR3 DNA: TGTGCCAGCAGTGGGGTAGGTAATCAGCCCCAGCATTTT
J gene: TRBJ2-5; D gene: TRBD2; clone size: many; V gene: TRBV28; CDR3 protein: CASSQWAGEETQYF; CDR3 DNA: TGTGCCAGCAGCCAATGGGCGGGAGAGGAGACCCAGTACTTC
J gene: TRBJ2-2; D gene: NA; clone size: few; V gene: TRBV24-1; CDR3 protein: CATSDPGPNTGELFF; CDR3 DNA: TGTGCCACCAGTGATCCGGGACCTAACACCGGGGAGCTGTTTTTT
J gene: TRBJ2-7; D gene: TRBD2; clone size: NA; V gene: TRBV20-1; CDR3 protein: CSATPGLAGAEREQYF; CDR3 DNA: TGCAGTGCGACTCCGGGACTAGCGGGAGCCGAGCGCGAGCAGTACTTC
J gene: TRBJ1-5; D gene: NA; clone size: NA; V gene: TRBV20-1; CDR3 protein: CSARDRPGAHQPQHF; CDR3 DNA: TGCAGTGCTAGAGACCGACCTGGGGCCCATCAGCCCCAGCATTTT
J gene: TRBJ2-1; D gene: TRBD2; clone size: many; V gene: TRBV28; CDR3 protein: CASSSHASGRYEQFF; CDR3 DNA: TGTGCCAGCAGTTCCCACGCTAGCGGGAGGTATGAGCAGTTCTTC
J gene: TRBJ1-4; D gene: TRBD1; clone size: few; V gene: TRBV2; CDR3 protein: CASSLLGQFDGGKLFF; CDR3 DNA: TGTGCCAGCAGTCTTTTGGGACAGTTCGATGGCGGAAAACTGTTTTTT
J gene: TRBJ1-1; D gene: TRBD1; clone size: many; V gene: TRBV4-1; CDR3 protein: CASSQVGPTGSGAFF; CDR3 DNA: TGCGCCAGCAGCCAAGTGGGACCGACAGGGAGTGGAGCTTTCTTT
J gene: TRBJ1-1; D gene: NA; clone size: NA; V gene: TRBV29-1; CDR3 protein: CSVDGGQGNTEAFF; CDR3 DNA: TGCAGCGTTGATGGGGGGCAGGGCAACACTGAAGCTTTCTTT
J gene: TRBJ1-1; D gene: TRBD1; clone size: once; V gene: TRBV11-2; CDR3 protein: CASSWNGQGATEAFF; CDR3 DNA: TGTGCCAGCAGCTGGAACGGACAGGGAGCCACTGAAGCTTTCTTT
J gene: TRBJ1-5; D gene: NA; clone size: NA; V gene: TRBV7-2; CDR3 protein: CASSRQPNQSQHF; CDR3 DNA: TGTGCCAGCAGCAGACAGCCGAATCAGTCCCAGCATTTT
J gene: TRBJ2-1; D gene: NA; clone size: NA; V gene: TRBV19; CDR3 protein: CASSIDGRLGNEQFF; CDR3 DNA: TGTGCCAGTAGTATAGATGGACGTCTTGGGAATGAGCAGTTCTTC
J gene: TRBJ2-2; D gene: NA; clone size: few; V gene: TRBV15; CDR3 protein: CATSSRVTGELFF; CDR3 DNA: TGTGCCACCAGCAGCAGGGTCACCGGGGAGCTGTTTTTT
J gene: TRBJ2-2; D gene: TRBD2; clone size: NA; V gene: TRBV12-3/TRBV12-4; CDR3 protein: CASSLVAGITGELFF; CDR3 DNA: TGTGCCAGCAGTTTAGTAGCGGGGATCACCGGGGAGCTGTTTTTT
J gene: TRBJ2-1; D gene: NA; clone size: few; V gene: TRBV7-8; CDR3 protein: CASSPGRVNSEQFF; CDR3 DNA: TGTGCCAGCAGCCCCGGTAGAGTAAATAGTGAGCAGTTCTTC
J gene: TRBJ2-1; D gene: NA; clone size: few; V gene: TRBV6-5; CDR3 protein: CASMKPGPTSGEQFF; CDR3 DNA: TGTGCCAGCATGAAGCCGGGACCCACGTCGGGTGAGCAGTTCTTC
J gene: TRBJ1-5; D gene: NA; clone size: few; V gene: TRBV3-1; CDR3 protein: CASSPRGAGQPQHF; CDR3 DNA: TGTGCCAGCAGCCCCCGGGGCGCCGGTCAGCCCCAGCATTTT
J gene: TRBJ2-3; D gene: TRBD1; clone size: few; V gene: TRBV7-2; CDR3 protein: CASSPPGTGRSNPDTQYF; CDR3 DNA: TGTGCCAGCAGCCCCCCCGGGACAGGTCGATCGAACCCAGATACGCAGTATTTT
J gene: TRBJ2-7; D gene: NA; clone size: NA; V gene: TRBV4-1; CDR3 protein: CASSQEGIPSYEQYF; CDR3 DNA: TGCGCCAGCAGCCAAGAGGGCATCCCCTCCTACGAGCAGTACTTC
J gene: TRBJ2-1; D gene: TRBD2; clone size: many; V gene: TRBV28; CDR3 protein: CASRLAGVGNEQFF; CDR3 DNA: TGTGCCAGCAGACTAGCGGGAGTAGGAAATGAGCAGTTCTTC
J gene: TRBJ1-4; D gene: TRBD1; clone size: NA; V gene: TRBV28; CDR3 protein: CASRNRGDGEKLFF; CDR3 DNA: TGTGCCAGCAGGAACAGGGGCGATGGTGAAAAACTGTTTTTT
J gene: TRBJ2-3; D gene: TRBD2; clone size: many; V gene: TRBV4-1; CDR3 protein: CASSPKRGGTYTDTQYF; CDR3 DNA: TGCGCCAGCAGCCCTAAGCGGGGGGGTACCTACACAGATACGCAGTATTTT